This passage covers 10 T cell receptor beta chains from one sample sequenced in a study of cytomegalovirus exposure and HLA in healthy donors. Primers for the PCR totalled 60 Vbeta and 13 Jbeta. Data came from immunoSEQ multiplex PCR; TCRdb stores just in-frame clones and leaves some out. The table includes around 150,000 clones, about 72% detected once. The sequenced sample was PBMCs. These receptor sequences come from a man aged 60 to 75 in good health and CMV-seronegative.

The chain combines TRBV7-6 with TRBJ1-1; D is possibly TRBD1 (6 bases). V was shortened by 5 bases and J by 0 bases, with 10 bases between the two germline ends. The CDR3 is 14 residues long. Germline lookup yields CDR1 SGHVS and CDR2 FNYEAQ. CDR3 DNA sequence: TGTGCCAGCAGCCCAGGACAGTTGAACACTGAAGCTTTCTTT. Protein: CASSPGQLNTEAFF.

The V call is TRBV5-4, the J call TRBJ2-1; 11 nucleotides line up with TRBD2. CDR1 SGHNT and CDR2 YYREEE come from the germline V gene (reference sequence). V was pared by 4 bases and J by 6 bases, with 6 bases of the junction left unmatched. The CDR3 contains 15 residues. The CDR3 bases are TGTGCCAGCAGCAATCTAGCGGGAGGCTTCAATGAGCAGTTCTTC. Translation gives CASSNLAGGFNEQFF.

The V gene is TRBV7-2, the J gene TRBJ2-5; the match to TRBD2 covers 9 bases. The germline gives CDR1 SGHTA, CDR2 FQGNSA. The V and J ends lost 1 base and 4 bases, in that order; junction bases with no gene match: 7. The CDR3 runs 16 residues. The CDR3 is CASSLVGGGALETQYF. The CDR3 DNA follows: TGTGCCAGCAGCTTAGTGGGCGGGGGGGCTTTAGAGACCCAGTACTTC.

The chain uses TRBV14 and TRBJ2-2; no clear D gene. The CDR3 consists of 14 residues. Germline V lookup: CDR1 SGHDN, CDR2 FVKESK. V lost 4 bases, J lost 0 bases, and 6 bases lay in between. The CDR3 DNA reads TGTGCCAGCAGCCTCACAACGAACACCGGGGAGCTGTTTTTT. Amino acids: CASSLTTNTGELFF. Full variable domain (outside the CDR3, taken from reference TRBV14 and TRBJ2-2): EAGVTQFPSHSVIEKGQTVTLRCDPISGHDNLYWYRRVMGKEIKFLLHFVKESKQDESGMPNNRFLAERTGGTYSTLKVQPAELEDSGVYFCASSLTTNTGELFFGEGSRLTVL.

This clone is a singleton in its sample. This chain joins TRBV6-5 and TRBJ2-5; TRBD2 matches at 12 bases. CDR1 is MNHEY and CDR2 is SVGAGI in the germline V gene. The CDR3 is made up of 15 amino acids. V lost 2 bases to trimming and J lost 4 bases; unmatched junction nucleotides: 2. The CDR3 sequence: CASSYGGLAGETQYF. CDR3 sequence (DNA): TGTGCCAGCAGTTACGGGGGACTAGCGGGAGAGACCCAGTACTTC.

J is TRBJ2-7 and V is TRBV25-1; a weak D match, TRBD2 (6 bases). Germline-derived CDR1 and CDR2 are MGHDK and SYGVNS. Trimming stripped 3 bases from V and 5 bases from J, with 17 bases between. The length of the CDR3 is 15 residues. The CDR3 region has the DNA TGTGCCAGCAGTGAGAAGTTGCTGGAGGGCCACGAGCAGTACTTC. This gives the protein CASSEKLLEGHEQYF.

This clone was seen just once. This chain links TRBV7-6 with TRBJ2-7; 8 nucleotides align to TRBD1. The CDR3 is made up of 16 amino acids. The trim removed 1 base at V and 6 bases at J, leaving 11 bases unmatched. In germline, CDR1 is SGHVS, CDR2 FNYEAQ. CDR3 sequence (DNA): TGTGCCAGCAGCTTAGGGGGAAGACAGGGGCGGGCCGAGCAGTACTTC. Amino acid sequence: CASSLGGRQGRAEQYF.

The chain uses TRBV11-1 and TRBJ2-1; D not certain. From germline, CDR1 is SGHAT and CDR2 FQDESV (reference sequence). The V end was cut by 7 bases, the J end by 7 bases, with 11 bases between. The CDR3 covers 12 residues. The CDR3: CASTSPRNEQFF. DNA of the CDR3: TGTGCCAGCACCAGTCCCAGGAATGAGCAGTTCTTC.

The V call is TRBV2, the J call TRBJ2-6; TRBD1 matches at 7 bases. V shed 6 bases, J shed 0 bases, and the junction held 8 bases outside the gene matches. Germline values: CDR1 SNHLY, CDR2 FYNNEI. CDR3 length: 17 amino acids. CDR3 DNA sequence: TGTGCCAGCAGAGGGGACAGCCGAATCTCTGGGGCCAACGTCCTGACTTTC. Amino acid sequence: CASRGDSRISGANVLTF.

The genes are TRBV7-9 and TRBJ1-5, with 7 bases fitting TRBD1. Germline-derived CDR1 and CDR2 are SEHNR and FQNEAQ (reference sequence). Unmatched junction bases numbered 6, after V lost 5 bases and J lost 2 bases. This CDR3 comprises 15 residues. Here the CDR3 reads CASSAGTAGNQPQHF. Here the CDR3 DNA reads TGTGCCAGCAGCGCAGGGACAGCTGGCAATCAGCCCCAGCATTTT.